The 16 T cell receptor beta chains below come from one sample, sequenced in a study of blood T cells in healthy people across ages. Alongside a J-beta primer mix, a sample-barcoded 5' primer served in a second PCR lasting roughly 6 to 11 cycles. Using its own MiXCR run on the 5' RACE reads, TCRdb lists one record per CDR3 protein. The table records roughly 1.9 million distinct CDR3 sequences, 30% to 40% of them present only once. Sequencing was done on a sample of blood. The source is a human donor in good health.

The rearrangement joins TRBV9 to TRBJ1-2; D possibly corresponds to TRBD1 (6 bases). The CDR3 contains 14 residues. Deletions cut 7 bases from V and 4 bases from J, with 17 bases between. CDR1 is SGDLS, CDR2 YYNGEE, per germline. Here the CDR3 reads CASSKGGAPYGYTF. CDR3 bases: TGTGCCAGCTCCAAAGGGGGGGCCCCCTATGGCTACACCTTC.

In DNA form, the CDR3 reads TGCGCCAGCAGCGAGGTCCTCTCCTACGAGCAGTACTTC. It is translated as CASSEVLSYEQYF. The gene calls are TRBV5-1 and TRBJ2-7, with no clear D. There are 13 residues in the CDR3. V was shortened by 4 bases and J by 0 bases, with 8 bases between the two germline ends. Germline V gene data show CDR1 as SGHRS and CDR2 as YFSETQ.

This clonotype was observed a handful of times. This chain joins TRBV4-3 and TRBJ1-2; D remains unclear. Germline V gives CDR1 LGHNA, CDR2 YSLEER. CDR3 size: 14 residues. Trimming cost V 2 bases and J 7 bases, with 14 bases left between them. CDR3 region: CASSQQPKEGGYTF. CDR3 nucleotide sequence: TGCGCCAGCAGCCAACAACCGAAAGAAGGTGGCTACACCTTC.

This clonotype was detected only a few times. CDR3 in amino acids: CASSQDLGSVKEQFF. Here the CDR3 DNA reads TGCGCCAGCAGCCAAGATCTGGGGAGCGTGAAGGAGCAGTTCTTC. The chain links TRBV4-3 to TRBJ2-1, with D possibly matching TRBD2 (5 bases). CDR3 length equals 15 residues. Germline V gene sequence: CDR1 LGHNA, CDR2 YSLEER. Trimming removed 0 bases from V and 10 bases from J, with 16 bases in between.

The chain has TRBV10-3 and TRBJ1-1, with D unclear. From germline, CDR1 is ENHRY and CDR2 SYGVKD. The CDR3 has 13 residues. Trimming took off 0 bases at V and 3 bases at J, with 5 bases between the two ends. The CDR3: CAISESEDTEAFF. CDR3 DNA sequence: TGTGCCATCAGTGAGTCTGAAGACACTGAAGCTTTCTTT.

The rearrangement uses TRBV12-3 or TRBV12-4 and TRBJ1-1; a possible D gene is TRBD1 (5 bases). The CDR3 has 14 residues. Trimming shortened V by 6 bases and J by 3 bases, and 14 bases separated the two germline ends. The CDR3 is CASSGAAIYTEAFF. CDR3 in DNA: TGTGCCAGCAGCGGGGCAGCCATTTACACTGAAGCTTTCTTT.

On this clonotype: A read error may produce the germline difference seen at one junction end. This rearrangement joins TRBV7-2 to TRBJ2-7, with 9 bases that match TRBD1. Germline assignment: CDR1 SGHTA and CDR2 FQGNSA. This CDR3 has 14 residues. For the CDR3, the DNA is TGTGCCAGCAGCGCCGGGACAGGGAATTACGAGCAGTGCTTC. This gives the protein CASSAGTGNYEQCF.

The chain recombines TRBV12-3 or TRBV12-4 with TRBJ2-3, with TRBD1 as a possible D gene (5 bases). The CDR3 has 11 amino acids. Between the trimmed V and J ends, which lost 5 bases and 10 bases, there was a span of 10 bases. CDR3 in DNA: TGTGCCAGCAGTCAAGTAGGGGCGCAGTATTTT. This sequence encodes CASSQVGAQYF.

The V and J genes are TRBV20-1 and TRBJ2-4; weak D call: TRBD2 (5 bases). With the DNA end fitting TRBJ2-7 better, the J assignment may be wrong. Per the germline V gene, CDR1 is DFQATT and CDR2 is SNEGSKA (reference sequence). This CDR3 is 14 amino acids long. The CDR3 reads CSARDPSGTYEQYF. As DNA, the CDR3 is TGCAGTGCTAGAGATCCGTCGGGGACCTACGAGCAGTACTTC.

The sample holds many counts of this clonotype. The chain recombines TRBV7-8 with TRBJ1-2; D unresolved. This CDR3 is 13 amino acids long. With 2 bases removed from V and 2 bases from J, the gap between germline ends came to 6 bases. Germline V gives CDR1 SGHVS, CDR2 FQNEAQ. The CDR3 here is CASSLSINYGYTF. In nucleotides, the CDR3 is TGTGCCAGCAGCTTAAGCATAAACTATGGCTACACCTTC. The full variable domain, rest sourced from reference TRBV7-8 and TRBJ1-2, is GAGVSQSPRYKVAKRGQDVALRCDPISGHVSLFWYQQALGQGPEFLTYFQNEAQLDKSGLPSDRFFAERPEGSVSTLKIQRTQQEDSAVYLCASSLSINYGYTFGSGTRLTVV.

This clonotype appeared a few times. The J gene is TRBJ2-1, the V gene TRBV11-1, with D unclear. Per the germline V gene, CDR1 is SGHAT and CDR2 is FQDESV (reference sequence). This CDR3 has 14 amino acids. Trimming shortened V by 5 bases and J by 7 bases, and 15 bases separated the two germline ends. CDR3 region: CASSPFLVGNEQFF. The CDR3 DNA is TGTGCCAGCAGCCCCTTTCTGGTCGGAAATGAGCAGTTCTTC.

The sample holds one count of this clonotype. A junction boundary mismatches the germline segment, possibly from a read error. The chain is built from TRBV4-1 and TRBJ2-3; TRBD1 might be the D (6 bases). This CDR3 has 14 amino acids. The germline V gene encodes CDR1 MGHRA and CDR2 YSYEKL. DNA of the CDR3: TGCGTCAGCAGCCAACAGGGTCCGCGGGATACGCAGTATTTT. It yields the protein CVSSQQGPRDTQYF.

The rearrangement joins TRBV24-1 to TRBJ2-5; D perhaps matches TRBD1 (6 bases). Between the trimmed V and J ends, which lost 5 bases and 3 bases, there was a span of 18 bases. The CDR3 sequence is 16 residues long. The germline gives CDR1 KGHDR, CDR2 SFDVKD. As DNA, the CDR3 is TGTGCCACCAGTGTTGGTTCCAGGGGTTTTGAAGAGACCCAGTACTTC. It is translated as CATSVGSRGFEETQYF.

The V gene is TRBV12-3 or TRBV12-4, the J gene TRBJ1-4, with D possibly being TRBD1 (6 bases). The V gene lost 5 bases and the J gene lost 7 bases, with 11 bases spanning the gap. This CDR3 comprises 13 residues. For the CDR3, the DNA is TGTGCCAGCAGTAGGGGGGGTATTGAAAAACTGTTTTTT. Protein sequence: CASSRGGIEKLFF.

Comments on this clonotype: Mismatch with germline at one junction end may stem from a read error. The chain couples TRBV29-1 to TRBJ2-1, with TRBD1 as a possible D gene (6 bases). The CDR3 length is 13 residues. CDR1 and CDR2 from the germline V gene are SQVTM and ANQGSEA. In DNA form, the CDR3 reads TGCAGCGTTGGGGACACAGCAAACAATGAGCAGGTCTTC. It codes for CSVGDTANNEQVF.

The J gene is TRBJ2-1, the V gene TRBV5-1; TRBD1 aligns across 10 bases. Germline CDR1 is SGHRS and CDR2 is YFSETQ. CDR3 length: 18 residues. V shed 4 bases and J 4 bases; nucleotides not matched to a gene: 14. The CDR3 protein is CASSRTRPGQGTYNEQFF. The CDR3 nucleotides are TGCGCCAGCAGCCGTACACGACCGGGACAGGGGACTTACAATGAGCAGTTCTTC.